A single T cell receptor beta chain is shown here with its context. The antigen remains unidentified. The sample originates from a study of circulating tumor DNA in untreated peripheral T-cell lymphoma. Study outcomes and limitations: In approximately 78% of patients, tumor-specific clonotypes were identified.

Tumor tissue was collected at baseline, before treatment began. The CDR3 extends over 15 amino acids. In germline, CDR1 is LNHDA, CDR2 SQIVND (reference sequence). V was clipped by 7 bases and J by 3 bases, with 18 bases between them. Assay used: immunoSEQ multiplex PCR; TCRdb lists only in-frame clones, some missing. The sample has 6,000 or so clones; 70% to 85% are singletons. The rearrangement joins TRBV19 to TRBJ1-2; D is uncertain. The source is a human donor with peripheral T-cell lymphoma. Input material: tumor tissue. CDR3 sequence reads: CASTDGPSPYYGYTF. CDR3 sequence (DNA): TGTGCCAGTACCGACGGGCCTTCCCCTTACTATGGCTACACCTTC.